These T cell receptor beta chains were read from a single sample in a study of graft-versus-host responses after intestinal transplantation. Clones were sequenced by immunoSEQ multiplex PCR, and TCRdb holds only the in-frame ones, with some missing. The sample lists some 46,000 clones, around 93% occurring once. The sequenced sample was PBMCs, obtained about 800 days after a first intestinal transplant, on the day of a second. The receptors were gathered from a human patient who received an intestinal transplant, so some T cells may come from the graft donor. Both conserved end residues are part of each CDR3. The order of the fields is J gene, D gene, clone size, V gene, CDR3 DNA, CDR3 protein. D genes are given only for firm matches. For some rows the clone size is stated as once, few or many, or as a class when expanded; others skip it.

>TRBJ1-5|-|-|TRBV27
TGTGCCAGCAGTCCCCGAGCAGGGGGCAATCAGCCCCAGCATTTT
CASSPRAGGNQPQHF
>TRBJ2-7|-|-|TRBV6-6
TGTGCCAGCAGTTACTCCCCTAGGGACTCCTCCTACGAGCAGTACTTC
CASSYSPRDSSYEQYF
>TRBJ1-4|-|-|TRBV5-6
TGTGCCAGCAGCTTGGGCAGGGCAGCTAATGAAAAACTGTTTTTT
CASSLGRAANEKLFF
>TRBJ2-7|TRBD2|-|TRBV9
TGTGCCAGCAGCGTGCGAGCGGGAGACGACGAGCAGTACTTC
CASSVRAGDDEQYF
>TRBJ2-1|-|-|TRBV11-2
TGTGCCAGCAGCTCTACCGGGAACTACAATGAGCAGTTCTTC
CASSSTGNYNEQFF
>TRBJ1-2|TRBD1|-|TRBV7-8
TGTGCCAGCAGCTTAGCAGGGACAGGGAGAAGGAATGGCTACACCTTC
CASSLAGTGRRNGYTF
>TRBJ1-3|-|-|TRBV6-5
TGTGCCAGCAGTGAAATAGGAAACACCATATATTTT
CASSEIGNTIYF
>TRBJ2-7|TRBD1|-|TRBV6-5
TGTGCCAGCAGCACCGGGACAGGGATTTACGAGCAGTACTTC
CASSTGTGIYEQYF
>TRBJ2-5|-|-|TRBV14
TGTGCCAGCAGCACCCAGGAGACCCAGTACTTC
CASSTQETQYF
>TRBJ1-5|TRBD1|-|TRBV18
TGTGCCAGCTCCCCTGGACAGGGCAATCAGCCCCAGCATTTT
CASSPGQGNQPQHF
>TRBJ2-7|-|-|TRBV28
TGTGCCAGCAGGGGGTCTATGCCCTACGAGCAGTACTTC
CASRGSMPYEQYF
>TRBJ1-6|-|-|TRBV13
TGTGCCAGCAGCCCTAGGACCGAGTATAATTCACCCCTCCACTTT
CASSPRTEYNSPLHF
>TRBJ1-2|-|-|TRBV19
TGTGCCAGTAGTATCGGTGGGGTGGACGGCTACACCTTC
CASSIGGVDGYTF
>TRBJ1-3|-|-|TRBV9
TGTGCCAGCAGCGTAGGGCCAGGGAACAGTGGAAACACCATATATTTT
CASSVGPGNSGNTIYF
>TRBJ1-1|TRBD1|-|TRBV11-2
TGTGCCAGCAGCGGTGGACAGGGAGGTCGCACTGAAGCTTTCTTT
CASSGGQGGRTEAFF
>TRBJ1-1|-|-|TRBV6-5
TGTGCCAGCACCAACGAGGACACCGATGAAGCTTTCTTT
CASTNEDTDEAFF
>TRBJ1-2|-|few|TRBV2
TGTGCCAGCAGTGAGGCAGGGGTGAGCTACACCTTC
CASSEAGVSYTF
>TRBJ2-1|-|-|TRBV2
TGTGCCAGCAGTGAAGGGTTCGCGCCCGCTGAGCAGTTCTTC
CASSEGFAPAEQFF
>TRBJ2-7|TRBD1|-|TRBV7-8
TGTGCCAGCAGCCTCGGACAGGTCGAGCAGTACTTC
CASSLGQVEQYF
>TRBJ2-1|-|-|TRBV11-2
TGTGCCAGCAGCTTTGCGGAGTTTTACAATGAGCAGTTCTTC
CASSFAEFYNEQFF
>TRBJ2-7|TRBD1|-|TRBV6-8
TGTGCCAGCAGTTACGCGGGACAGGGTCCCTACGAGCAGTACTTC
CASSYAGQGPYEQYF
>TRBJ2-7|-|-|TRBV30
TGTGCCTGGAGTCCTTGGCAGGGGTACGAGCAGTACTTC
CAWSPWQGYEQYF
>TRBJ2-1|TRBD2|-|TRBV6-6
TGTGCCAGCAGTTACCCGGGACTAGCGGGAGACATAGGGCAGTTCTTC
CASSYPGLAGDIGQFF
>TRBJ2-7|-|-|TRBV13
TGTGCCAGCAGCCGAATAGGGGCGGGACCTAGGGACGAGCAGTACTTC
CASSRIGAGPRDEQYF
>TRBJ2-5|-|-|TRBV5-1
TGCGCCAGCAGCCACGCTCCGAATCCACAAGAGACCCAGTACTTC
CASSHAPNPQETQYF
>TRBJ2-7|-|-|TRBV11-3
TGTGCCAGCAGCTCGCCCGACACCTACGAGCAGTACTTC
CASSSPDTYEQYF
>TRBJ2-2|TRBD1|-|TRBV4-2
TGTGCCAGCAGCCAAGGGGACAGTCCGAACACCGGGGAGCTGTTTTTT
CASSQGDSPNTGELFF
>TRBJ2-1|TRBD2|-|TRBV5-1
TGCGCCAGCACCTTTAGCGGGAGTTTGTCCAATGAGCAGTTCTTC
CASTFSGSLSNEQFF
>TRBJ2-7|-|-|TRBV7-9
TGTGCCAGCAGCTCACGACCCGGCGGGGAGCAGTACTTC
CASSSRPGGEQYF
>TRBJ2-7|-|-|TRBV7-2
TGTGCCAGCAGCCTTCGCCCCGGGATTCAAAACTACGAGCAGTACTTC
CASSLRPGIQNYEQYF
>TRBJ2-1|-|-|TRBV7-9
TGTGCCAGCAGTCTCGGGGGTGAGCAGTTCTTC
CASSLGGEQFF
>TRBJ2-7|-|once|TRBV18
TGTGCCAGCTCCAACGACCCCTACGAGCAGTACTTC
CASSNDPYEQYF
>TRBJ2-7|-|-|TRBV27
TGTGCCAGCAGTTTATCACGGAATTCCTACGAGCAGTACTTC
CASSLSRNSYEQYF
>TRBJ2-6|-|-|TRBV29-1
TGCAGCGCGGGCCCCACCCCTGGGGCCAACGTCCTGACTTTC
CSAGPTPGANVLTF
>TRBJ2-1|TRBD2|-|TRBV27
TGTGCCAGCAGTTACAGGCGGGAGAACAATGAGCAGTTCTTC
CASSYRRENNEQFF
>TRBJ1-1|-|-|TRBV25-1
TGTGCCAGCAGTGCAGAGAGTGGAGGGGGCACTGAAGCTTTCTTT
CASSAESGGGTEAFF
>TRBJ2-7|-|-|TRBV6-6
TGTGCCAGCAGTTACTCCCCAGGGGCCACCTACGAGCAGTACTTC
CASSYSPGATYEQYF
>TRBJ2-3|-|-|TRBV4-1
TGCGCCAGCAGCCAAGGCCGGGCGGGCCTAGAGAAAGATACGCAGTATTTT
CASSQGRAGLEKDTQYF
>TRBJ2-7|-|-|TRBV27
TGTGCCAGCGGGCCGCGGGCCAGCTCCTACGAGCAGTACTTC
CASGPRASSYEQYF
>TRBJ2-1|-|-|TRBV11-2
TGTGCCAGCAGCCGTGGGGACCATTACTACAATGAGCAGTTCTTC
CASSRGDHYYNEQFF
>TRBJ1-3|-|-|TRBV30
TGTGCCTGGAGGCGCGGAGGGGCTGGAAACACCATATATTTT
CAWRRGGAGNTIYF
>TRBJ2-1|TRBD2|-|TRBV14
TGTGCCAGCAGCCACGGAGCGGGGCTAGCGGGTATTGAGCAGTTCTTC
CASSHGAGLAGIEQFF
>TRBJ2-6|TRBD1|-|TRBV28
TGTGCCAGCGGGACAGGGGGTCCTTCTGGGGCCAACGTCCTGACTTTC
CASGTGGPSGANVLTF
>TRBJ1-6|-|-|TRBV5-6
TGTGCCAGCACTTCCACAGCGGGGTATAATTCACCCCTCCACTTT
CASTSTAGYNSPLHF
>TRBJ2-7|-|-|TRBV6-6
TGTGCCAGCAGTTACTCGAACTACGAGCAGTACTTC
CASSYSNYEQYF
>TRBJ2-7|TRBD1|-|TRBV7-8
TGTGCCACCGACCACTACGGAATGAGGGGGACAGCGGACTCCTACGAGCAGTACTTC
CATDHYGMRGTADSYEQYF
>TRBJ2-1|-|once|TRBV28
TGTGCCAGCAGACTTTATGCGTCAGGGAGAGAGCAGTTCTTC
CASRLYASGREQFF